This entry concerns a single TCR beta chain. This entry is derived from a study of OX40 agonist ivuxolimab in advanced cancers. Study context: The study gave patients intravenous ivuxolimab at 0.01 to 10 mg/kg every 2 weeks.

Assay used: immunoSEQ multiplex PCR; TCRdb lists only in-frame clones, some missing. The table shows more than 45,000 clones, with about 82% occurring only once. Germline V gene data show CDR1 as SGHTS and CDR2 as YDEGEE. Deletions cut 1 base from V and 2 bases from J, with 10 bases between. This CDR3 region has 15 residues. This TCR derives from an adult with an advanced solid tumor such as melanoma, head and neck, liver or kidney cancer. The chain has TRBV5-8 and TRBJ1-5; D might be TRBD1 (5 bases). The source was CD4+ or CD8+ T cells sorted from blood, collected in a trial of the OX40 agonist ivuxolimab. CDR3 sequence reads: CASSLTGEGNQPQHF. The CDR3, as DNA: TGTGCCAGCAGCTTGACAGGCGAGGGCAATCAGCCCCAGCATTTT.